These 8 T cell receptor beta chains came from one sample sequenced in a study of T cell responses to AZD1222 COVID-19 vaccine. Profiled with immunoSEQ multiplex PCR; TCRdb holds only in-frame clones, not every one. This sample has fewer than 120,000 clones, with approximately 90% found just once. Sample: peripheral blood, taken on day 0 of AZD1222 vaccination. The receptors stem from an adult in good health.

The chain uses TRBV5-1 and TRBJ2-5, with D maybe TRBD2 (6 bases). This CDR3 contains 14 residues. V was clipped by 1 base and J by 4 bases, with 11 bases between them. In germline, CDR1 is SGHRS, CDR2 YFSETQ. DNA for the CDR3: TGCGCCAGCAGCTTGTCGGGAGTGGGAGAGACCCAGTACTTC. Translation gives CASSLSGVGETQYF.

The V call is TRBV27, the J call TRBJ2-2, with 13 bases identical to TRBD2. Germline V CDR1 and CDR2: MNHEY, SMNVEV (reference sequence). The CDR3 runs to 17 residues. V shed 5 bases, J shed 6 bases, and the junction held 9 bases outside the gene matches. The CDR3 protein is CASSPWTSGSGAGELFF. Here the CDR3 DNA reads TGTGCCAGCAGTCCTTGGACTAGCGGGAGTGGGGCCGGGGAGCTGTTTTTT.

This chain connects TRBV28 to TRBJ2-7, with D unclear. Per the germline V gene, CDR1 is MDHEN and CDR2 is SYDVKM. CDR3 length: 13 residues. The V end was cut by 6 bases, the J end by 5 bases, with 14 bases between. CDR3 sequence (DNA): TGTGCCAGCAGCTCGCCTCCTACTAACGAGCAGTACTTC. Protein sequence: CASSSPPTNEQYF.

The chain combines TRBV6-6 with TRBJ1-1; D possibly corresponds to TRBD1 (6 bases). Germline CDR1 and CDR2: MNHNY and SVGAGI (reference sequence). CDR3 size: 15 residues. With 5 bases removed from V and 5 bases from J, the gap between germline ends came to 18 bases. This CDR3 is CASSDRGGAITEAFF. CDR3 bases: TGTGCCAGCAGTGACCGTGGGGGGGCCATAACTGAAGCTTTCTTT.

V is TRBV7-9 and J is TRBJ1-1, with D maybe TRBD1 (6 bases). The V gene's germline CDR1 is SEHNR and CDR2 FQNEAQ (reference sequence). The CDR3 has 16 residues. The V gene lost 3 bases and the J gene lost 1 base, with 15 bases spanning the gap. The CDR3 here is CASSFKGGLENTEAFF. CDR3 bases: TGTGCCAGCAGCTTCAAGGGGGGACTCGAGAACACTGAAGCTTTCTTT.

This chain's CDR3 is CASGTDWRNTEAFF. CDR3 nucleotides: TGTGCCAGTGGGACAGATTGGAGGAACACTGAAGCTTTCTTT. The J gene is TRBJ1-1, the V gene TRBV10-3, with 7 bases that match TRBD1. V lost 10 bases, J lost 1 base, and 9 bases stayed unmatched. This CDR3 contains 14 residues. Per the germline V gene, CDR1 is ENHRY and CDR2 is SYGVKD.

The V and J genes are TRBV2 and TRBJ2-7, with D possibly matching TRBD2 (5 bases). Germline CDR1 SNHLY, CDR2 FYNNEI. V lost 9 bases and J lost 0, with 15 bases in between. The CDR3 has 14 amino acids. Written as DNA, the CDR3 is TGTGCCAGAGGCCAGCCGGGGAGCTCCTACGAGCAGTACTTC. Its protein product is CARGQPGSSYEQYF.

The chain's CDR3 is CASSIGQGKGKAGNTIYF. In DNA form, the CDR3 reads TGTGCCAGTAGTATCGGACAGGGAAAGGGGAAAGCCGGAAACACCATATATTTT. The chain links TRBV19 to TRBJ1-3; 8 nucleotides align to TRBD1. CDR3 length: 18 amino acids. With V trimmed by 3 bases and J by 4 bases, 14 bases remained unmatched. CDR1 and CDR2 from the germline V gene are LNHDA and SQIVND (reference sequence).